This record looks at one T cell receptor beta chain sequence and its context. What it binds is not known. The data originate from a study of CD8+ T cells in alopecia areata. The sample's treatment: oral pan-JAK inhibitor, 5-10 mg twice daily. Sequencing templates came from extracted RNA that was reverse transcribed into cDNA. The protocol was immunoSEQ multiplex PCR, while the TCRdb copy is restricted to in-frame clones and leaves out a portion. This sample carries about 270,000 clones, about three fifths of them seen once, and the ten largest clones take 0.75% to 0.95%. V was clipped by 5 bases and J by 6 bases, with 17 bases between them. There are 14 residues in the CDR3. The germline gives CDR1 MNHEY, CDR2 SMNVEV (reference sequence). Study-level findings and limits: Across lesional scalp, and particularly alopecia totalis/universalis, clonality surpassed that of normal scalp.

The clonotype originates from a human donor with alopecia areata. The V call is TRBV27, the J call TRBJ2-7; possible D gene TRBD1, 5 bases. The specimen comprised CD4+ T cells sorted from blood, sampled at week 52, from a patient treated with tofacitinib. The CDR3 loop is CASSDRVRAGEQYF. The CDR3 coding sequence is TGTGCCAGCAGTGACCGCGTCAGGGCAGGCGAGCAGTACTTC.